The clone carrying this TCR beta chain was counted many times. Preparation of the TCRbeta library was carried out with unique molecular identifiers. One entry per CDR3 protein results from TCRdb running MiXCR on the PCR reads. The repertoire holds 450,000 to 600,000 distinct CDR3 sequences, with roughly a tenth as singletons. The record originates from a study of T-cell reconstitution after alpha-beta-depleted transplantation in children. V shed 0 bases and J shed 4 bases, with 7 bases lying between them. Per the germline V gene, CDR1 is GTSNPN and CDR2 is SVGIG (reference sequence). The CDR3 is 12 amino acids.

The receptor was isolated from a child aged 2 to 15 with inherited bone marrow failure, due to receive a stem cell transplant. The chain links TRBV30 to TRBJ2-7; D not certain. This sample comprised PBMCs, obtained before TCRalphabeta/CD19-depleted stem cell transplant. The CDR3 DNA sequence: TGTGCCTGGAGTGTCGCCGGGTACGAGCAGTACTTC. Translating it yields CAWSVAGYEQYF.